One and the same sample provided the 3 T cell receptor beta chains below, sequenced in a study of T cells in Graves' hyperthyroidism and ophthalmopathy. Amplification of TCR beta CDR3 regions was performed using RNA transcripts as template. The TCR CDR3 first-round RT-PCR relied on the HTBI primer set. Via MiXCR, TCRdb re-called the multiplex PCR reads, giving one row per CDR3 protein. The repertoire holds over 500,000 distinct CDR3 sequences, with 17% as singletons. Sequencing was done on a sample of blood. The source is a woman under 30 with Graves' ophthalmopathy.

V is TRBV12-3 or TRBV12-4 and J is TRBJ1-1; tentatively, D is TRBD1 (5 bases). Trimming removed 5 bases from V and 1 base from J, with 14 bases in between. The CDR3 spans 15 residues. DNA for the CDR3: TGTGCCAGCAGTCCCCGCGGGGGATCGAACACTGAAGCTTTCTTT. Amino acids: CASSPRGGSNTEAFF.

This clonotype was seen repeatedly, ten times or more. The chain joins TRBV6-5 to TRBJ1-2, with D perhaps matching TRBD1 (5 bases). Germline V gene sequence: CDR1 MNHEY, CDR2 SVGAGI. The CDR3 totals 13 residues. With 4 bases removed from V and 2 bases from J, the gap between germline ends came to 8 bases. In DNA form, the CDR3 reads TGTGCCAGCAGTTCCGCAGGGAACTATGGCTACACCTTC. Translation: CASSSAGNYGYTF.

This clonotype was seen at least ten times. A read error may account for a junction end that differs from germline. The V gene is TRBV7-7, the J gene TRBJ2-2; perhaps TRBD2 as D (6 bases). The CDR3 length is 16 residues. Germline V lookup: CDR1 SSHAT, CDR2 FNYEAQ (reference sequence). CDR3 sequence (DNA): TGTGCTAGCAGCCCCTCGGACTCGGCGGGAACCGGGGAGCTGTTTTTT. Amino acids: CASSPSDSAGTGELFF.